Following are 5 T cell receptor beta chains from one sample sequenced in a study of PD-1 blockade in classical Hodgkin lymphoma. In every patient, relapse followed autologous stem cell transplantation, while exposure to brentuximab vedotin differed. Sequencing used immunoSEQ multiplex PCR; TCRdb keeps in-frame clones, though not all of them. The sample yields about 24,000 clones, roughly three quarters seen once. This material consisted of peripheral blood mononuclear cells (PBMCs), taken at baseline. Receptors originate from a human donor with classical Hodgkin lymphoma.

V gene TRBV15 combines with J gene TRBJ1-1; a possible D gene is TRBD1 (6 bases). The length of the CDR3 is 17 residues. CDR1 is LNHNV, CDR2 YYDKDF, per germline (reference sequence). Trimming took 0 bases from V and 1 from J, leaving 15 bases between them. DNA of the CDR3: TGTGCCACCAGCAGAGACCTCAGGGGCGGGAGGAACACTGAAGCTTTCTTT. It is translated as CATSRDLRGGRNTEAFF.

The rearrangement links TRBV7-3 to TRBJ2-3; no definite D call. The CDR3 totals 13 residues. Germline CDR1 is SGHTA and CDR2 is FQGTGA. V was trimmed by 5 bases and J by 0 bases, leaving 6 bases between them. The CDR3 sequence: CASSRISTDTQYF. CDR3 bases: TGTGCCAGCAGCCGGATTAGCACAGATACGCAGTATTTT.

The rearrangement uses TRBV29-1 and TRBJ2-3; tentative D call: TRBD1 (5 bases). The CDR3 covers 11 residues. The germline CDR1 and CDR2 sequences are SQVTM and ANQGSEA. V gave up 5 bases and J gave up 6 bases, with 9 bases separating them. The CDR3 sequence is CSVQGVDTQYF. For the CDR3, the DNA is TGCAGCGTTCAAGGGGTGGATACGCAGTATTTT.

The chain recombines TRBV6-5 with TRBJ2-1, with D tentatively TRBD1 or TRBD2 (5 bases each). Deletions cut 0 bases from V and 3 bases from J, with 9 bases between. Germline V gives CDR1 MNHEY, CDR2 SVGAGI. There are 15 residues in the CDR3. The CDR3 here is CASSYSRGLYNEQFF. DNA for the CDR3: TGTGCCAGCAGTTACTCGAGGGGCCTCTACAATGAGCAGTTCTTC.

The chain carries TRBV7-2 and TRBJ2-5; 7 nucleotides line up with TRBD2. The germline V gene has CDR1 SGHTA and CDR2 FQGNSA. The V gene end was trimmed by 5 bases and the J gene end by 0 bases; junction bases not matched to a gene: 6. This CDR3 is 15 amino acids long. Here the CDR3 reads CASSQRGDYQETQYF. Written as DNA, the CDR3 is TGTGCCAGCAGCCAACGGGGGGACTACCAAGAGACCCAGTACTTC.